These 28 T cell receptor beta chains came from one sample sequenced in a study of prognosis after radiotherapy for stage I lung cancer. By two-round multiplex PCR, the TCR beta CDR3 was amplified from genomic DNA. Specific primers for each TRBV and TRBJ gene were what first-round PCR used. Using its own MiXCR run on the multiplex PCR reads, TCRdb lists one record per CDR3 protein. Among fewer than 65,000 distinct CDR3 sequences, approximately 30% were seen once, and the ten largest hold roughly 9.4%. Sequenced here: PBMCs, sampled before or after stereotactic body radiation therapy (not recorded which). These receptors all come from a donor aged 50 or older with non-small cell lung cancer.

This clonotype showed up just a few times. This could be a read error, since a much larger clone is one nucleotide away. The genes are TRBV20-1 and TRBJ1-2; D is unresolved. The length of the CDR3 is 13 residues. Germline V CDR1 and CDR2: DFQATT, SNEGSKA (reference sequence). The CDR3 region has the DNA TGCAGTGCTGGAGATCAATGGTTGGCTGGCTACACCTTC. Its translation: CSAGDQWLAGYTF.

This clonotype has only a few counts. V and J are TRBV20-1 and TRBJ2-3; perhaps TRBD2 as D (6 bases). The V end lost 3 bases, the J end lost 5 bases, and 12 bases lay between the germline ends. From germline, CDR1 is DFQATT and CDR2 SNEGSKA (reference sequence). The CDR3 totals 13 residues. CDR3 sequence: CSASQRAQDTQYF. The CDR3 nucleotides read TGCAGTGCTAGTCAGCGGGCCCAAGATACGCAGTATTTT.

This clonotype was detected ten times or more. The CDR3 loop is CASSYSGGNTEAFF. DNA for the CDR3: TGTGCCAGCAGTTACTCAGGGGGGAACACTGAAGCTTTCTTT. The chain carries TRBV6-5 and TRBJ1-1; D possibly corresponds to TRBD1 (6 bases). Trimming took 0 bases from V and 1 from J, leaving 6 bases between them. Germline V gene data show CDR1 as MNHEY and CDR2 as SVGAGI. This CDR3 has 14 amino acids.

This clonotype was picked up many times. V usage is TRBV11-2 and J usage is TRBJ2-3, with D possibly matching TRBD2 (6 bases). CDR3 length equals 14 residues. Germline V gene data show CDR1 as SGHAT and CDR2 as FQNNGV. V shed 5 bases and J shed 3 bases, with 12 bases lying between them. CDR3 bases: TGTGCCAGCAGCGGAAGAGGGAGGACAGATACGCAGTATTTT. It specifies CASSGRGRTDTQYF.

The chain carries TRBV11-2 and TRBJ1-1, with 8 bases aligning to TRBD1. Losses at the gene ends were 5 bases for V and 2 bases for J; bases not matched to a gene: 7. The CDR3 sequence is 15 residues long. Per the germline V gene, CDR1 is SGHAT and CDR2 is FQNNGV. The CDR3 sequence is CASSPQGAANTEAFF. The CDR3 DNA reads TGTGCCAGCAGCCCCCAGGGGGCCGCCAACACTGAAGCTTTCTTT.

The chain employs TRBV5-4 and TRBJ1-2, with D possibly matching TRBD1 (5 bases). The CDR3 length is 14 residues. CDR1 and CDR2 from the germline V gene are SGHNT and YYREEE (reference sequence). Deletions cut 2 bases from V and 10 bases from J, with 18 bases between. In nucleotides, the CDR3 is TGTGCCAGCAGCTTTCAGGGTCTCCACTATATCTACACCTTC. Translating it yields CASSFQGLHYIYTF.

On this clonotype itself: A much larger clone lies one base from this, so it may be a read error. The rearrangement links TRBV6-1 to TRBJ2-5; weak D call: TRBD2 (5 bases). This CDR3 region has 12 residues. Trimming left V 6 bases short and J 3 bases short, with 8 bases between. CDR1 and CDR2 from the germline V gene are MNHNS and SASEGT. CDR3 loop: CASRGSEETQYF. CDR3 coding DNA: TGTGCCAGCAGAGGGAGTGAAGAGACCCAGTACTTC.

This clonotype appeared many times. The V and J genes are TRBV9 and TRBJ2-1, with 8 bases matching TRBD2. V lost 4 bases to trimming and J lost 7 bases; unmatched junction nucleotides: 13. This CDR3 is built from 16 residues. CDR1 and CDR2 (germline): SGDLS, YYNGEE. CDR3 residues: CASSSRGREVINEQFF. CDR3 coding DNA: TGTGCCAGCAGCTCCCGGGGGCGGGAGGTTATAAATGAGCAGTTCTTC. Looking up the rest from reference TRBV9 and TRBJ2-1 gives the full variable domain: DSGVTQTPKHLITATGQRVTLRCSPRSGDLSVYWYQQSLDQGLQFLIQYYNGEERAKGNILERFSAQQFPDLHSELNLSSLELGDSALYFCASSSRGREVINEQFFGPGTRLTVL.

This clonotype was counted at least ten times. The chain links TRBV2 to TRBJ1-1; 7 bases line up with TRBD1. The CDR3 runs 14 residues. V trimming: 4 bases; J trimming: 0 bases; junction bases outside the gene matches: 2. CDR1 is SNHLY and CDR2 is FYNNEI in the germline V gene. CDR3: CASSGGQVNTEAFF. In DNA, the CDR3 is TGTGCCAGCAGTGGAGGACAGGTGAACACTGAAGCTTTCTTT.

This clonotype occurred many times. This chain joins TRBV19 and TRBJ2-4; 10 bases fit TRBD2. This CDR3 region has 17 residues. The V gene's germline CDR1 is LNHDA and CDR2 SQIVND (reference sequence). V lost 3 bases to trimming and J lost 1 base; unmatched junction nucleotides: 6. CDR3 amino acids: CASSMPSGSRAKNIQYF. In nucleotides, the CDR3 is TGTGCCAGTAGTATGCCTAGCGGGAGCCGGGCCAAAAACATTCAGTACTTC. Full variable domain (outside the CDR3, taken from reference TRBV19 and TRBJ2-4): DGGITQSPKYLFRKEGQNVTLSCEQNLNHDAMYWYRQDPGQGLRLIYYSQIVNDFQKGDIAEGYSVSREKKESFPLTVTSAQKNPTAFYLCASSMPSGSRAKNIQYFGAGTRLSVL.

This chain links TRBV10-3 with TRBJ2-2, with D hard to call. CDR1 is ENHRY, CDR2 SYGVKD, per germline. The CDR3 length is 15 residues. V lost 0 bases, J lost 3 bases, and 8 bases lay in between. The CDR3 DNA is TGTGCCATCAGTGAGTCGGGAAGGGACACCGGGGAGCTGTTTTTT. Protein product: CAISESGRDTGELFF.

This clonotype has a count of ten or more. The rearrangement joins TRBV11-2 to TRBJ1-1; D call uncertain. Germline CDR1 is SGHAT and CDR2 is FQNNGV. Deletions cut 0 bases from V and 1 base from J, with 3 bases between. The length of the CDR3 is 13 residues. CDR3 bases: TGTGCCAGCAGCTTAGATAGGAACACTGAAGCTTTCTTT. This gives the protein CASSLDRNTEAFF.

Many counts were recorded for this clonotype. The chain has TRBV28 and TRBJ2-7, with TRBD2 matching over 9 bases. CDR1 and CDR2 (germline): MDHEN, SYDVKM. The CDR3 is 14 residues long. After removal of 6 bases from V and 6 bases from J, the junction contained 9 bases not matched to a gene. In DNA form, the CDR3 reads TGTGCCAGCAGGGTTAGCGGGAGTAGTGGCGAGCAGTACTTC. Residues: CASRVSGSSGEQYF.

Many counts were recorded for this clonotype. J is TRBJ2-7 and V is TRBV10-3; TRBD1 matches at 8 bases. Germline values: CDR1 ENHRY, CDR2 SYGVKD. This CDR3 comprises 13 residues. Trimming took 7 bases from V and 2 from J; bases not matched to a gene: 4. The CDR3 spells CAIKQQGAYEQYF. Here the CDR3 DNA reads TGTGCCATCAAGCAACAGGGGGCCTACGAGCAGTACTTC.

This clonotype was observed at least ten times. Here the CDR3 DNA reads TGTGCCAGCAGCTTAGCAGCGGAGCAGCCCCAGCATTTT. It translates to CASSLAAEQPQHF. The chain employs TRBV7-2 and TRBJ1-5; the D is unclear. The germline V and J ends were trimmed by 0 bases and 7 bases, with 7 bases remaining between them. CDR1 SGHTA and CDR2 FQGNSA come from the germline V gene. The CDR3 totals 13 residues.

This clonotype was seen at least ten times. The chain has TRBV6-1 and TRBJ2-7; the D call may be TRBD1 or TRBD2 (5 bases each). Looked up from germline, CDR1 is MNHNS and CDR2 is SASEGT. CDR3 length: 14 residues. V lost 2 bases and J lost 6, with 14 bases in between. In DNA, the CDR3 is TGTGCCAGCAGTGAATTTCGGGTCGGGGCCGAGCAGTACTTC. It encodes CASSEFRVGAEQYF.

About this clonotype itself: A much larger clonotype is one base distant, so this may be a read error. The chain has TRBV7-9 and TRBJ2-5; a possible D gene is TRBD1 (6 bases). This CDR3 comprises 13 residues. Germline CDR1 and CDR2: SEHNR and FQNEAQ (reference sequence). V was pared by 4 bases and J by 4 bases, with 10 bases between. The CDR3 nucleotides read TGTGCCAGCAGCTCCTACAGGGTAGAGACCCAGTACTTC. This encodes CASSSYRVETQYF.

Worth noting for this clonotype: It differs at one base from a far larger clone, so likely a read error. As the CDR3 is not closed by the conserved phenylalanine or tryptophan, this likely results from a read error. V is TRBV6-4 and J is TRBJ2-2; the match to TRBD1 covers 9 bases. In germline, CDR1 is MRHNA, CDR2 SNTAGT. The CDR3 is 15 amino acids. Unmatched junction bases numbered 4, after V lost 5 bases and J lost 3 bases. The DNA of the CDR3 is TGTGCCAGCAGTCCCGGGACAGGGCACACCGGGGAGCTGTTTCTT. Translated, it gives CASSPGTGHTGELFL.

The V and J genes are TRBV28 and TRBJ2-1, with 8 bases matching TRBD1. This CDR3 has 14 amino acids. V was clipped by 6 bases and J by 5 bases; unmatched bases: 6. Germline CDR1 reads MDHEN; CDR2 reads SYDVKM. CDR3 sequence: CASSLRQGHNEQFF. Here the CDR3 DNA reads TGTGCCAGCAGCCTTCGACAGGGGCACAATGAGCAGTTCTTC.

This clonotype appeared many times. The chain has TRBV6-1 and TRBJ2-1, with 9 bases aligning to TRBD1. The length of the CDR3 is 17 residues. Trimming removed 5 bases from V and 6 bases from J; junction bases left unmatched: 14. Germline V gene lookup returns CDR1 MNHNS and CDR2 SASEGT. The CDR3 coding sequence is TGTGCCAGCAGTACCCGGACCGGGACAGGGACCACCAATGAGCAGTTCTTC. It translates to CASSTRTGTGTTNEQFF.

Remarks on this clonotype: A much larger clone differs from this one at a single base, so this may be a read error. The DNA of the CDR3 is TGTGCCAGCAGCTTAGCGTTGGGTCTAGCGGGAGGACAAGAGACCGAGTACTTC. It is translated as CASSLALGLAGGQETEYF. This rearrangement joins TRBV7-2 to TRBJ2-5; TRBD2 matches at 11 bases. Germline CDR1 SGHTA, CDR2 FQGNSA. CDR3 size: 18 residues.

This clonotype was counted only a few times. The chain combines TRBV27 with TRBJ2-5, with D uncertain. V shed 3 bases and J shed 8 bases, with 10 bases lying between them. Germline assignment: CDR1 MNHEY and CDR2 SMNVEV (reference sequence). The CDR3 runs 12 residues. CDR3 sequence (DNA): TGTGCCAGCAGTTTGGCCCAAGGAACCCAGTACTTC. Its translation is CASSLAQGTQYF.

Note on this clonotype: This likely came from a read error, as a far larger clone is one base away. The V call is TRBV6-9, the J call TRBJ2-3; D is perhaps TRBD1 or TRBD2 (7 bases each). The CDR3 extends over 16 amino acids. Germline CDR1 reads MNHGY; CDR2 reads SVAAGI. Trimming removed 7 bases from V and 3 bases from J, with 20 bases in between. The CDR3 region is CASIYPDREGTDTQYF. The CDR3 nucleotides are TGTGCCAGCATTTACCCCGACAGGGAGGGGACAGATACGCAGTATTTT.

Many counts were recorded for this clonotype. The chain has TRBV5-1 and TRBJ2-5; 14 bases fit TRBD2. Germline V gene lookup returns CDR1 SGHRS and CDR2 YFSETQ. With 6 bases clipped from V and 5 bases from J, the junction kept 6 bases outside the gene matches. This CDR3 spans 15 amino acids. This CDR3 is CASIGLAGGGETQYF. As DNA, the CDR3 is TGCGCCAGCATAGGACTAGCGGGAGGCGGGGAGACCCAGTACTTC.

To note about this clonotype: A much larger clonotype is one base distant, so this may be a read error. The chain employs TRBV24-1 and TRBJ2-6; a possible D gene is TRBD1 (5 bases). The CDR3 consists of 16 residues. Germline lookup yields CDR1 KGHDR and CDR2 SFDVKD. CDR3 protein: CATSGSLGSGANVMTF. As DNA, the CDR3 is TGTGCCACCAGTGGCTCCCTCGGGTCTGGGGCCAACGTCATGACTTTC.

This clonotype occurred many times. CDR3 bases: TGTGCCAGCAGCTTAAGGAGGCCGGGACAGGGTAACAACGAGCAGTACTTC. Amino acids: CASSLRRPGQGNNEQYF. The chain has TRBV7-8 and TRBJ2-7; TRBD1 aligns across 9 bases. This CDR3 is 17 amino acids long. With V trimmed by 2 bases and J by 5 bases, 13 bases remained unmatched. In germline, CDR1 is SGHVS, CDR2 FQNEAQ.

A word on this clonotype: One base separates it from a far larger clone, so it is likely a read error. This chain joins TRBV6-2 or TRBV6-3 and TRBJ2-4; D gene unclear. Per germline, CDR1 MNHEY and CDR2 SVGEGT. The CDR3 covers 12 residues. Trimming removed 10 bases from V and 2 bases from J, with 9 bases in between. CDR3 in amino acids: CATIGPKNIQYF. In DNA, the CDR3 is TGTGCCACGATCGGCCCCAAAAACATTCAGTACTTC.

A word on this clonotype: A far bigger clonotype differs at one base, so this is likely a read error. The chain combines TRBV6-9 with TRBJ1-2; D remains ambiguous. V gave up 3 bases and J gave up 10 bases, with 9 bases separating them. Looked up from germline, CDR1 is MNHGY and CDR2 is SVAAGI. The CDR3 length is 11 residues. Here the CDR3 reads CASSYQHVYTF. The CDR3 coding sequence is TGTGCCAGCAGTTACCAGCACGTCTACACCTTC.